Listed here are 28 T cell receptor beta chains from one sample, sequenced in a study of regulatory T cells in long-lasting Graves disease. Assembly of TCR beta libraries relied on iRepertoire HTBI primers together with Arm-PCR of CDR3 regions. Each CDR3 protein gets one entry after TCRdb re-called the multiplex PCR reads with MiXCR. The sample carries 200,000 to 300,000 distinct CDR3 sequences, 20% to 25% recorded once. Time point here: newly diagnosed GD, antithyroid drugs for less than 3 months. There was RNA extracted from PBMCs, and the TCR library was made from it. Sample: peripheral blood mononuclear cells (PBMCs), taken at new diagnosis, from a patient treated with antithyroid drugs. The receptors here all came from a female donor with Graves disease.

In this sample, this clonotype turned up a few times. CDR3 coding DNA: TGTGCCACCAGTGACTCGGAAAGGACCCAGCATTTT. This sequence encodes CATSDSERTQHF. The gene calls are TRBV24-1 and TRBJ1-5; the D is unclear. The germline CDR1 and CDR2 sequences are KGHDR and SFDVKD. This CDR3 spans 12 amino acids. Trimming cost V 4 bases and J 11 bases, with 11 bases left between them.

At least ten counts were recorded for this clonotype. The chain combines TRBV7-2 with TRBJ1-1; D remains unclear. Trimming took off 1 base at V and 0 bases at J, with 6 bases between the two ends. Germline V gene sequence: CDR1 SGHTA, CDR2 FQGNSA. The CDR3 extends over 14 amino acids. This CDR3 is CASSLGRVNTEAFF. As DNA, the CDR3 is TGTGCCAGCAGCTTAGGACGGGTGAACACTGAAGCTTTCTTT.

This clonotype came up many times. This chain uses TRBV7-2 with TRBJ2-1, with unresolved D. The length of the CDR3 is 13 residues. Deletions cut 5 bases from V and 4 bases from J, with 9 bases between. Germline V lookup: CDR1 SGHTA, CDR2 FQGNSA. The CDR3 sequence is CASSPVGYNEQFF. The CDR3, as DNA: TGTGCCAGCAGCCCAGTGGGGTACAATGAGCAGTTCTTC.

This clonotype was seen only a few times. This chain connects TRBV10-3 to TRBJ2-5, with D hard to call. Looked up from germline, CDR1 is ENHRY and CDR2 is SYGVKD. V was clipped by 10 bases and J by 1 base, with 13 bases between them. The length of the CDR3 is 13 residues. CDR3 sequence: CASSPVTQETQYF. The CDR3 nucleotides read TGTGCCAGTTCCCCCGTTACCCAAGAGACCCAGTACTTC.

This clonotype was seen only a few times. A much larger clone differs from this one at a single base, so this may be a read error. J is TRBJ2-3 and V is TRBV20-1; D is uncertain. This CDR3 is 12 amino acids long. CDR1 and CDR2 (germline): DFQATT, SNEGSKA (reference sequence). The V end lost 0 bases, the J end lost 6 bases, and 7 bases lay between the germline ends. The CDR3 DNA sequence: TGCAGTGCTAGAGATGGTTGGGATACGCAGTATTTT. The encoded protein is CSARDGWDTQYF.

This clonotype appeared many times. J is TRBJ2-3 and V is TRBV5-1; D is unclear. The germline V gene has CDR1 SGHRS and CDR2 YFSETQ. Trimming took off 0 bases at V and 2 bases at J, with 7 bases between the two ends. The CDR3 consists of 14 residues. The CDR3 spells CASSLVTSTDTQYF. The CDR3 bases are TGCGCCAGCAGCTTGGTTACATCCACAGATACGCAGTATTTT. Filled out from reference TRBV5-1 and TRBJ2-3, the complete variable domain reads KAGVTQTPRYLIKTRGQQVTLSCSPISGHRSVSWYQQTPGQGLQFLFEYFSETQRNKGNFPGRFSGRQFSNSRSEMNVSTLELGDSALYLCASSLVTSTDTQYFGPGTRLTVL.

This clonotype came up many times. V usage is TRBV2 and J usage is TRBJ2-1, with 7 bases fitting TRBD2. V was clipped by 4 bases and J by 9 bases; unmatched bases: 3. This CDR3 region has 12 residues. The germline gives CDR1 SNHLY, CDR2 FYNNEI. The CDR3 DNA reads TGTGCCAGCAGTGTGACTAGCCTTGAGCAGTTCTTC. It yields the protein CASSVTSLEQFF.

Only a few counts were recorded for this clonotype. A much bigger clone sits one base away, suggesting this may be a read error. V gene TRBV20-1 combines with J gene TRBJ2-5, with D hard to call. Trimming pared 0 bases from V and 1 base from J, leaving 15 bases between. The germline V gene encodes CDR1 DFQATT and CDR2 SNEGSKA (reference sequence). The CDR3 is made up of 16 amino acids. The CDR3 DNA follows: TGCAGTGCTAGAGATTTGAAGAGACTGGGCCAAGAGACCCAGTACTTC. It codes for CSARDLKRLGQETQYF.

Many counts were recorded for this clonotype. A single base separates this from a much larger clone, so it may be a read error. The chain uses TRBV7-2 and TRBJ2-3, with 12 bases that match TRBD2. The CDR3 sequence is 15 residues long. In germline, CDR1 is SGHTA, CDR2 FQGNSA. The CDR3 sequence: CASGFLAGGIDTQYF. The CDR3 nucleotides are TGTGCCAGCGGCTTCCTAGCGGGGGGGATAGATACGCAGTATTTT. The whole variable domain, remainder taken from reference TRBV7-2 and TRBJ2-3, is GAGVSQSPSNKVTEKGKDVELRCDPISGHTALYWYRQSLGQGLEFLIYFQGNSAPDKSGLPSDRFSAERTGGSVSTLTIQRTQQEDSAVYLCASGFLAGGIDTQYFGPGTRLTVL.

The rearrangement uses TRBV10-3 and TRBJ1-4; 9 bases match TRBD1. The V and J ends lost 11 bases and 6 bases, in that order; junction bases with no gene match: 16. Germline assignment: CDR1 ENHRY and CDR2 SYGVKD. This CDR3 has 16 residues. Here the CDR3 reads CAVGVWGQGKYEKLFF. The DNA for the CDR3 is TGTGCCGTCGGGGTATGGGGACAGGGAAAATATGAAAAACTGTTTTTT.

There are a few counts of this clonotype. The V gene is TRBV29-1, the J gene TRBJ2-7, with D tentatively TRBD2 (5 bases). Germline V CDR1 and CDR2: SQVTM, ANQGSEA. CDR3 length equals 12 residues. Trimming removed 6 bases from V and 1 base from J, with 10 bases in between. The CDR3 DNA reads as TGCAGCGTGACCCGGGAATCCTACGAGCAGTACTTC. Amino acids: CSVTRESYEQYF.

This chain's CDR3 is CASSQGRGGYYEQYF. The CDR3 coding sequence is TGTGCCAGCAGCCAAGGTCGCGGAGGGTACTACGAGCAGTACTTC. The chain couples TRBV3-1 to TRBJ2-7, with D possibly TRBD2 on 6 matching bases. This CDR3 has 15 residues. The germline V gene encodes CDR1 LGHDT and CDR2 YNNKEL (reference sequence). The V end lost 1 base, the J end lost 3 bases, and 13 bases lay between the germline ends.

There are a few counts of this clonotype. The genes are TRBV7-9 and TRBJ1-4; 10 nucleotides align to TRBD1. With V trimmed by 5 bases and J by 5 bases, 11 bases remained unmatched. CDR3 size: 17 residues. Per germline, CDR1 SEHNR and CDR2 FQNEAQ (reference sequence). This chain's CDR3 is CASSPGQGMIQNEKLFF. In DNA, the CDR3 is TGTGCCAGCAGCCCGGGACAGGGGATGATCCAAAATGAAAAACTGTTTTTT. Based on the CDR3 plus reference TRBV7-9 and TRBJ1-4, the full variable domain is DTGVSQNPRHKITKRGQNVTFRCDPISEHNRLYWYRQTLGQGPEFLTYFQNEAQLEKSRLLSDRFSAERPKGSFSTLEIQRTEQGDSAMYLCASSPGQGMIQNEKLFFGSGTQLSVL.

A remark on this clonotype: The germline gene is not matched at one end of the junction; a read error may be the cause. The chain carries TRBV4-2 and TRBJ1-1; D remains unclear. This CDR3 region has 13 residues. In germline, CDR1 is LGHNA, CDR2 YNFKEQ. CDR3 sequence: CASSQDQQTRAFF. DNA of the CDR3: TGCGCCAGCAGCCAAGATCAGCAGACTCGAGCTTTCTTT.

This clonotype was found a few times. The V gene is TRBV20-1, the J gene TRBJ2-6; the D is unclear. CDR3 length equals 13 residues. The germline gives CDR1 DFQATT, CDR2 SNEGSKA (reference sequence). Between the trimmed V and J ends, which lost 4 bases and 0 bases, there was a span of 4 bases. CDR3 protein: CSAMSSGANVLTF. The CDR3 coding sequence is TGCAGTGCTATGAGCTCTGGGGCCAACGTCCTGACTTTC.

This clonotype was seen only a few times. The genes are TRBV6-5 and TRBJ2-3, with 13 bases lining up with TRBD2. This CDR3 contains 17 residues. Trimming at V came to 3 bases and at J to 8 bases, leaving 11 bases not matched to a gene. Germline V CDR1 and CDR2: MNHEY, SVGAGI. CDR3 sequence (DNA): TGTGCCAGCAGTTATTTATTACTAGCGGGAGGGCCAAGTACGCAGTATTTT. Its translation: CASSYLLLAGGPSTQYF.

This chain joins TRBV20-1 and TRBJ2-4; 9 bases match TRBD1. The tail of the sequence fits TRBJ1-2 better, so the J call may be wrong. Germline CDR1 reads DFQATT; CDR2 reads SNEGSKA (reference sequence). CDR3 length: 15 residues. The CDR3 is CSARDYRDRERGYTF. The DNA of the CDR3 is TGCAGTGCTAGAGATTACCGGGACAGGGAGAGAGGCTACACCTTC.

The sample holds many counts of this clonotype. The chain carries TRBV29-1 and TRBJ2-3; 9 bases line up with TRBD1. The length of the CDR3 is 15 residues. V shed 0 bases, J shed 1 base, and the junction held 2 bases outside the gene matches. CDR1 is SQVTM, CDR2 ANQGSEA, per germline. CDR3 bases: TGCAGCGTTGAAGACCGGGACAGGGGCACAGATACGCAGTATTTT. It specifies CSVEDRDRGTDTQYF.

This clonotype was seen repeatedly, ten times or more. The V and J genes are TRBV27 and TRBJ2-1, with 7 bases identical to TRBD2. The trim removed 8 bases at V and 4 bases at J, leaving 8 bases unmatched. CDR3 length: 14 amino acids. Germline V lookup: CDR1 MNHEY, CDR2 SMNVEV (reference sequence). The CDR3 DNA is TGTGCCAGCGGGTTAGGACTAGGATACAATGAGCAGTTCTTC. This gives the protein CASGLGLGYNEQFF.

In its sample, this clonotype was seen many times. This CDR3 is CASSEPGGQQTQYF. In nucleotides, the CDR3 is TGTGCCAGCAGTGAGCCCGGGGGGCAGCAGACCCAGTACTTC. The gene calls are TRBV6-2 or TRBV6-3 and TRBJ2-5, with D tentatively TRBD2 (7 bases). The V gene's germline CDR1 is MNHEY and CDR2 SVGEGT. V dropped 5 bases and J dropped 6 bases, with 16 bases sitting between them. This CDR3 is 14 amino acids long.

As for this clonotype: This sequence may be a read error, since a much larger clone differs from it by one base. The chain is built from TRBV9 and TRBJ2-3, with 14 nucleotides matching TRBD2. TRBJ2-7 matches the DNA end more closely, so the J call is doubtful. This CDR3 comprises 14 residues. CDR1 is SGDLS, CDR2 YYNGEE, per germline. The CDR3 DNA reads as TGTGCCAGCGGCGACCGACTAGCGGGAGGGGAGCAGTACTTC. It translates to CASGDRLAGGEQYF.

This clonotype was observed at least ten times. J is TRBJ2-1 and V is TRBV12-3 or TRBV12-4, with D possibly being TRBD2 (6 bases). The CDR3 spans 12 residues. The ends were cut back, 8 bases at V and 7 bases at J, with 12 bases in the middle. CDR3 nucleotide sequence: TGTGCCAGCGTGAACCGGGGGAATGAGCAGTTCTTC. Residues: CASVNRGNEQFF.

The table lists this clonotype with many counts. This rearrangement joins TRBV20-1 to TRBJ1-2; 10 bases are a match to TRBD1. The V gene's germline CDR1 is DFQATT and CDR2 SNEGSKA (reference sequence). There are 13 residues in the CDR3. J gave up 6 bases and V 6 bases, and 7 bases lay outside the gene matches. The CDR3: CSATGTGDHGYTF. In nucleotides, the CDR3 is TGCAGTGCGACCGGGACAGGGGATCATGGCTACACCTTC.

This chain joins TRBV2 and TRBJ2-5; 11 bases are shared with TRBD1. Looked up from germline, CDR1 is SNHLY and CDR2 is FYNNEI. The CDR3 extends over 18 amino acids. V lost 2 bases to trimming and J lost 5 bases; unmatched junction nucleotides: 13. Written as DNA, the CDR3 is TGTGCCAGCAGTGAAAGGGGAGGACAGGGGGCGCTACAGGAGACCCAGTACTTC. It encodes CASSERGGQGALQETQYF.

The table lists this clonotype with many counts. The chain uses TRBV5-1 and TRBJ2-3, with no clear D. CDR3 length equals 15 residues. Between the trimmed V and J ends, which lost 0 bases and 6 bases, there was a span of 14 bases. The germline gives CDR1 SGHRS, CDR2 YFSETQ. The CDR3 protein is CASSLGDAGRDTQYF. The DNA of the CDR3 is TGCGCCAGCAGCTTGGGAGACGCCGGGCGGGATACGCAGTATTTT.

This clonotype occurred many times. The chain carries TRBV7-8 and TRBJ2-5; tentative D call: TRBD2 (6 bases). The V end was cut by 7 bases, the J end by 6 bases, with 18 bases between. Germline V gene lookup returns CDR1 SGHVS and CDR2 FQNEAQ. This CDR3 contains 14 residues. CDR3 region: CASIFSVGGQTQYF. CDR3 bases: TGTGCCAGCATCTTTTCGGTGGGAGGACAGACCCAGTACTTC.

The gene calls are TRBV28 and TRBJ1-2; D not certain. The length of the CDR3 is 13 residues. The V end was cut by 10 bases, the J end by 4 bases, with 16 bases between. The germline V gene encodes CDR1 MDHEN and CDR2 SYDVKM. CDR3 coding DNA: TGTGCCACGACACCTACCCCGGGCTATGGCTACACCTTC. Protein sequence: CATTPTPGYGYTF.

This clonotype was recorded at least ten times. The J gene is TRBJ2-6, the V gene TRBV30; D unclear. The germline gives CDR1 GTSNPN, CDR2 SVGIG (reference sequence). CDR3 length equals 14 residues. The ends were cut back, 3 bases at V and 4 bases at J, with 10 bases in the middle. CDR3 in DNA: TGTGCCTGGAGCACAACAAACGGGGCCAACGTCCTGACTTTC. This encodes CAWSTTNGANVLTF.